Listed here are 27 T cell receptor beta chains from one sample, sequenced in a study of OX40 agonist ivuxolimab in advanced cancers. Sequencing was performed with immunoSEQ multiplex PCR; in TCRdb, only in-frame clones are kept and a portion is missing. The repertoire holds 27,000 or so clones, roughly 84% seen once, with under 25% in the top ten. Sequenced here: CD4+ or CD8+ T cells sorted from blood, sampled in a trial of the OX40 agonist ivuxolimab. All receptors derive from an adult with an advanced solid tumor such as melanoma, head and neck, liver or kidney cancer.

This chain uses TRBV2 with TRBJ2-7, with TRBD1 identical over 7 bases. V trimming: 2 bases; J trimming: 2 bases; junction bases outside the gene matches: 3. The CDR3 spans 14 residues. Per germline, CDR1 SNHLY and CDR2 FYNNEI. CDR3 nucleotides: TGTGCCAGCAGTGAATGGGACAGAACCTACGAGCAGTACTTC. Its translation: CASSEWDRTYEQYF.

This chain links TRBV14 with TRBJ2-2; TRBD2 is a possible D gene (6 bases). Trimming cost V 2 bases and J 3 bases, with 10 bases left between them. The CDR3 contains 15 residues. Germline V gene data show CDR1 as SGHDN and CDR2 as FVKESK. The CDR3 DNA sequence: TGTGCCAGCAGCCAAAAAGCGGGTTACACCGGGGAGCTGTTTTTT. Its protein product is CASSQKAGYTGELFF.

The chain uses TRBV27 and TRBJ1-2, with unresolved D. CDR1 MNHEY and CDR2 SMNVEV come from the germline V gene (reference sequence). The CDR3 is 13 amino acids. V lost 6 bases to trimming and J lost 4 bases, with 12 bases between them. Here the CDR3 reads CASSPRRGYGYTF. Written as DNA, the CDR3 is TGTGCCAGCAGCCCCCGCCGGGGCTATGGCTACACCTTC.

The chain couples TRBV30 to TRBJ1-4; tentative D call: TRBD1 (5 bases). V was trimmed by 8 bases and J by 8 bases, leaving 12 bases between them. Germline V CDR1 and CDR2: GTSNPN, SVGIG (reference sequence). This CDR3 has 11 residues. The CDR3 here is CAGSRVEKLFF. The CDR3 bases are TGTGCCGGAAGCAGGGTCGAAAAACTGTTTTTT.

J is TRBJ2-7 and V is TRBV30; a possible D gene is TRBD1 (5 bases). The germline CDR1 and CDR2 sequences are GTSNPN and SVGIG (reference sequence). V shed 2 bases and J shed 5 bases, with 19 bases lying between them. The CDR3 sequence is 15 residues long. The CDR3 loop reads CAWSLAGFRMDEQYF. The CDR3 DNA is TGTGCCTGGAGTTTGGCAGGGTTTCGGATGGACGAGCAGTACTTC.

V gene TRBV5-1 combines with J gene TRBJ2-7; 9 bases align to TRBD1. The CDR3 length is 15 residues. CDR1 and CDR2 from the germline V gene are SGHRS and YFSETQ. With V trimmed by 2 bases and J by 5 bases, 8 bases remained unmatched. The CDR3 loop is CASSFRQGGVHEQYF. CDR3 nucleotides: TGCGCCAGCAGCTTTCGACAGGGGGGAGTCCACGAGCAGTACTTC.

By proportion, this clone is medium-sized. The chain uses TRBV29-1 and TRBJ1-1, with 8 bases fitting TRBD1. This CDR3 is 16 amino acids long. CDR1 and CDR2 (germline): SQVTM, ANQGSEA. The trim removed 7 bases at V and 1 base at J, leaving 14 bases unmatched. The DNA of the CDR3 is TGCAGCGCTAAAGCAGGGGGCGCAATAAGGAACACTGAAGCTTTCTTT. Translating gives CSAKAGGAIRNTEAFF.

J is TRBJ2-2 and V is TRBV12-5; the D is unclear. CDR3 size: 12 residues. Germline V gene sequence: CDR1 LGHNT, CDR2 FRNRAP. V gave up 1 base and J gave up 6 bases, with 3 bases separating them. CDR3 region: CASGLGSGELFF. For the CDR3, the DNA is TGTGCTAGTGGTTTGGGGTCCGGGGAGCTGTTTTTT.

This clone was detected once. This chain links TRBV28 with TRBJ2-3; 9 bases line up with TRBD1. This CDR3 has 16 amino acids. The V gene's germline CDR1 is MDHEN and CDR2 SYDVKM. V was clipped by 5 bases and J by 2 bases; unmatched bases: 8. For the CDR3, the DNA is TGTGCCAGCAGTCCAAACAGGGGGCCCTCCACAGATACGCAGTATTTT. Residues: CASSPNRGPSTDTQYF.

Of note for this clone: One junction end disagrees with the germline gene, perhaps due to a read error. The chain carries TRBV6-1 and TRBJ2-7; D not certain. Germline V gene lookup returns CDR1 MNHNS and CDR2 SASEGT. The CDR3 is 13 amino acids. The CDR3 sequence is CTSKDGSSYEQYF. CDR3 sequence (DNA): TGTACCAGCAAGGACGGGTCCTCCTACGAGCAGTACTTC.

The chain uses TRBV30 and TRBJ2-1, with 12 bases fitting TRBD2. The CDR3 is 14 residues long. CDR1 is GTSNPN and CDR2 is SVGIG in the germline V gene (reference sequence). The junction had 1 base not matched to a gene; V was cut back by 3 bases and J by 4 bases. CDR3 bases: TGTGCCTGGAGCGGACTAGCGGGGTACAATGAGCAGTTCTTC. Amino acids: CAWSGLAGYNEQFF. The full variable domain, completed using reference TRBV30 and TRBJ2-1, is SQTIHQWPATLVQPVGSPLSLECTVEGTSNPNLYWYRQAAGRGLQLLFYSVGIGQISSEVPQNLSASRPQDRQFILSSKKLLLSDSGFYLCAWSGLAGYNEQFFGPGTRLTVL.

The chain recombines TRBV6-1 with TRBJ1-1; possible D gene TRBD1, 5 bases. The CDR3 is 13 residues long. The ends were cut back, 10 bases at V and 6 bases at J, with 18 bases in the middle. In germline, CDR1 is MNHNS, CDR2 SASEGT. This CDR3 reads CATAHPQGSEAFF. The CDR3 DNA follows: TGTGCCACCGCCCACCCCCAGGGATCTGAAGCTTTCTTT.

The V and J genes are TRBV28 and TRBJ2-3; a weak D match, TRBD2 (5 bases). Per germline, CDR1 MDHEN and CDR2 SYDVKM. This CDR3 comprises 14 residues. Trimming took 7 bases from V and 3 from J, leaving 14 bases between them. CDR3 DNA sequence: TGTGCCAGCAACGGCACACCGGGGACAGATACGCAGTATTTT. Its translation is CASNGTPGTDTQYF.

V and J are TRBV28 and TRBJ2-2; D not certain. The CDR3 contains 13 residues. CDR1 is MDHEN and CDR2 is SYDVKM in the germline V gene. Trimming removed 3 bases from V and 4 bases from J, with 6 bases in between. In DNA, the CDR3 is TGTGCCAGCAGTTTCCTGTCCACCGGGGAGCTGTTTTTT. Translated, it gives CASSFLSTGELFF.

This chain links TRBV27 with TRBJ2-7, with D perhaps TRBD2 (5 bases). The CDR3 is made up of 13 amino acids. Germline V gene sequence: CDR1 MNHEY, CDR2 SMNVEV (reference sequence). V lost 2 bases to trimming and J lost 4 bases, with 9 bases between them. CDR3 DNA sequence: TGTGCCAGCAGTTTAAGGGCGGGTTACGAGCAGTACTTC. Its translation is CASSLRAGYEQYF.

This clone showed up just a few times. This sequence joins TRBV5-6 and TRBJ2-7; D is ambiguous. The CDR3 loop spans 12 amino acids. V was pared by 2 bases and J by 2 bases, with 5 bases between. The germline gives CDR1 SGHDT, CDR2 YYEEEE. CDR3 sequence (DNA): TGTGCCAGCAGCTTCCTAGCCTACGAGCAGTACTTC. This translates into CASSFLAYEQYF.

The chain links TRBV7-8 to TRBJ2-5, with D maybe TRBD1 (7 bases). V shed 1 base and J shed 0 bases, with 12 bases lying between them. The CDR3 loop spans 16 amino acids. CDR1 SGHVS and CDR2 FQNEAQ come from the germline V gene. The CDR3 nucleotides read TGTGCCAGCAGCTTAGGACAGGGACTGTACCAAGAGACCCAGTACTTC. This translates into CASSLGQGLYQETQYF.

The rearrangement joins TRBV9 to TRBJ2-1, with 12 bases aligning to TRBD2. Trimming took 0 bases from V and 0 from J; bases not matched to a gene: 4. This CDR3 region has 18 residues. Germline CDR1 is SGDLS and CDR2 is YYNGEE. The CDR3 DNA sequence: TGTGCCAGCAGCGTAGACCTAGCGGGGGGGAGCTCCTACAATGAGCAGTTCTTC. It specifies CASSVDLAGGSSYNEQFF.

The V and J genes are TRBV5-1 and TRBJ1-4; TRBD1 might be the D (6 bases). The germline V gene encodes CDR1 SGHRS and CDR2 YFSETQ. The CDR3 is 15 residues long. V lost 5 bases and J lost 5, with 16 bases in between. Written as DNA, the CDR3 is TGCGCCAGCAGGATTGGGTCAGGGGTGAATGAAAAACTGTTTTTT. It codes for CASRIGSGVNEKLFF.

The chain joins TRBV15 to TRBJ2-3, with 9 nucleotides matching TRBD1. J lost 3 bases, V lost 5 bases, and 3 bases had no gene match. This CDR3 comprises 14 residues. Germline CDR1 and CDR2: LNHNV and YYDKDF (reference sequence). CDR3 amino acids: CATSRDRETDTQYF. The CDR3 nucleotides read TGTGCCACCAGCCGGGACAGGGAGACAGATACGCAGTATTTT. Based on the CDR3 plus reference TRBV15 and TRBJ2-3, the full variable domain is DAMVIQNPRYQVTQFGKPVTLSCSQTLNHNVMYWYQQKSSQAPKLLFHYYDKDFNNEADTPDNFQSRRPNTSFCFLDIRSPGLGDTAMYLCATSRDRETDTQYFGPGTRLTVL.

V gene TRBV9 combines with J gene TRBJ2-7; maybe TRBD1 (5 bases). From germline, CDR1 is SGDLS and CDR2 YYNGEE. Deletions cut 0 bases from V and 3 bases from J, with 10 bases between. The CDR3 length is 14 residues. Here the CDR3 DNA reads TGTGCCAGCAGCGTAGCGGGCAGGGACTACGAGCAGTACTTC. Its protein product is CASSVAGRDYEQYF.

V is TRBV21-1 and J is TRBJ2-1; the table gives TRBD2 as D, unverified against the DNA. TRBV21-1 is termed a pseudogene. The CDR3 has 17 amino acids. The CDR3 sequence: CASSPRGTRCPTNEQFF. Here the CDR3 DNA reads TGTGCCAGCAGCCCCAGAGGGACTAGGTGTCCCACCAATGAGCAGTTCTTC.

The CDR3 DNA is TGTGCCAGCAGTGTGGGACAGGTCGACCACGAGCAGTACTTC. Residues: CASSVGQVDHEQYF. This chain links TRBV27 with TRBJ2-7; 8 nucleotides line up with TRBD1. Looked up from germline, CDR1 is MNHEY and CDR2 is SMNVEV (reference sequence). V trimming: 5 bases; J trimming: 5 bases; junction bases outside the gene matches: 8. The CDR3 consists of 14 residues.

V gene TRBV30 combines with J gene TRBJ2-1; 9 nucleotides align to TRBD2. The junction had 9 bases not matched to a gene; V was cut back by 0 bases and J by 3 bases. The length of the CDR3 is 17 residues. The germline CDR1 and CDR2 sequences are GTSNPN and SVGIG (reference sequence). CDR3 sequence reads: CAWSVPWTSVYYNEQFF. DNA for the CDR3: TGTGCCTGGAGTGTACCTTGGACTAGCGTATACTACAATGAGCAGTTCTTC. Using reference TRBV30 and TRBJ2-1 for the parts outside the CDR3, the full variable domain is SQTIHQWPATLVQPVGSPLSLECTVEGTSNPNLYWYRQAAGRGLQLLFYSVGIGQISSEVPQNLSASRPQDRQFILSSKKLLLSDSGFYLCAWSVPWTSVYYNEQFFGPGTRLTVL.

The chain couples TRBV5-6 to TRBJ2-3, with 7 bases lining up with TRBD1. CDR1 and CDR2 (germline): SGHDT, YYEEEE. Trimming at V came to 4 bases and at J to 10 bases, leaving 12 bases not matched to a gene. The CDR3 extends over 14 amino acids. CDR3 DNA sequence: TGTGCCAGCAGCCCCGGGACAGACCTACGGGCGCAGTATTTT. Translating gives CASSPGTDLRAQYF. The whole variable domain, filled in from reference TRBV5-6 and TRBJ2-3, reads DAGVTQSPTHLIKTRGQQVTLRCSPKSGHDTVSWYQQALGQGPQFIFQYYEEEERQRGNFPDRFSGHQFPNYSSELNVNALLLGDSALYLCASSPGTDLRAQYFGPGTRLTVL.

This chain links TRBV7-2 with TRBJ2-5; possibly TRBD2 for D (6 bases). Trimming removed 1 base at V and 5 bases at J, with 14 bases between. Germline V gene lookup returns CDR1 SGHTA and CDR2 FQGNSA. This CDR3 spans 15 amino acids. The DNA of the CDR3 is TGTGCCAGCAGCTTAGGCGGGACGACGCGGGAGACCCAGTACTTC. Residues: CASSLGGTTRETQYF.

This clone has just a few counts. This chain joins TRBV7-2 and TRBJ2-7, with D hard to call. Germline values: CDR1 SGHTA, CDR2 FQGNSA. Trimming took off 5 bases at V and 3 bases at J, with 23 bases between the two ends. The CDR3 contains 17 residues. The chain's CDR3 is CASSPGASKSSFYEQYF. CDR3 nucleotides: TGTGCCAGCAGCCCAGGAGCTTCCAAAAGCAGTTTCTACGAGCAGTACTTC.